One and the same sample provided the 32 T cell receptor beta chains below, sequenced in a study of shared clonotypes between healthy human individuals. Clones were read by immunoSEQ multiplex PCR, and TCRdb kept only the in-frame ones, dropping some. Seen here are about 120,000 clones, about 70% observed once, and the top ten hold about 23%. Sequenced: memory CD8+ T cells sorted from blood. Subset meaning: CD45RO+ cells pooled with CCR7-negative TemRA cells. These receptor sequences come from a woman younger than 45 in good health.

In this sample, this clone turned up a few times. The chain is built from TRBV6-4 and TRBJ2-1; D is ambiguous. V was trimmed by 4 bases and J by 4 bases, leaving 5 bases between them. The CDR3 is 12 residues long. Germline V gives CDR1 MRHNA, CDR2 SNTAGT. In nucleotides, the CDR3 is TGTGCCAGCAGTGTCCTATACAATGAGCAGTTCTTC. Encoded protein: CASSVLYNEQFF.

The chain carries TRBV6-1 and TRBJ1-1; D may be TRBD1 (5 bases). This CDR3 is 12 amino acids long. Germline CDR1 and CDR2: MNHNS and SASEGT. Trimming took off 8 bases at V and 10 bases at J, with 17 bases between the two ends. CDR3 DNA: TGTGCCAGCCGGGAAGGATCGAGGGGAGCTTTCTTT. Translated: CASREGSRGAFF.

V and J are TRBV25-1 and TRBJ2-7; D is unclear. Germline V gene lookup returns CDR1 MGHDK and CDR2 SYGVNS. The CDR3 contains 12 residues. V lost 6 bases and J 2 bases, leaving 8 bases between the germline ends. The CDR3 region is CASSGDTYEQYF. Here the CDR3 DNA reads TGTGCCAGCAGCGGCGACACCTACGAGCAGTACTTC.

V usage is TRBV7-9 and J usage is TRBJ1-2; no firm D call. This CDR3 contains 15 residues. Germline CDR1 and CDR2: SEHNR and FQNEAQ (reference sequence). Trimming shortened V by 7 bases and J by 0 bases, and 15 bases separated the two germline ends. The CDR3 loop reads CASKPTPGTNYGYTF. CDR3 nucleotides: TGTGCCAGCAAGCCGACCCCAGGAACTAACTATGGCTACACCTTC.

V is TRBV15 and J is TRBJ2-1, with D maybe TRBD1 (5 bases). The CDR3 covers 15 residues. V dropped 1 base and J dropped 9 bases, with 16 bases sitting between them. Germline V gene sequence: CDR1 LNHNV, CDR2 YYDKDF (reference sequence). CDR3 DNA: TGTGCCACCAGCAGAGCGAGTTCAGGGCCCATTGAGCAGTTCTTC. Translated: CATSRASSGPIEQFF.

This chain connects TRBV7-4 to TRBJ2-7; D remains ambiguous. Germline CDR1 and CDR2: SGHVT and SQSDAQ. With 5 bases removed from V and 7 bases from J, the gap between germline ends came to 15 bases. The CDR3 contains 13 residues. The CDR3 nucleotides read TGTGCCAGCAGCCGTCGACTGAGTGCGGAGCAGTACTTC. Encoded protein: CASSRRLSAEQYF.

CDR3 DNA sequence: TGTGCCAGCAGCTTGTATTTTACGGCGGGACTTCGAGAGACCCAGTACTTC. Translated, it gives CASSLYFTAGLRETQYF. The chain couples TRBV7-8 to TRBJ2-5; perhaps TRBD2 as D (6 bases). Germline V gives CDR1 SGHVS, CDR2 FQNEAQ. The CDR3 covers 17 residues. V gave up 3 bases and J gave up 4 bases, with 21 bases separating them.

The V and J genes are TRBV7-7 and TRBJ2-2; D might be TRBD1 (6 bases). V was trimmed by 7 bases and J by 2 bases, leaving 14 bases between them. CDR1 is SSHAT and CDR2 is FNYEAQ in the germline V gene (reference sequence). The CDR3 has 15 amino acids. The CDR3 region is CASTPGHSNTGELFF. CDR3 bases: TGTGCCAGCACCCCGGGACACTCTAACACCGGGGAGCTGTTTTTT.

The chain carries TRBV2 and TRBJ2-5, with D possibly being TRBD2 (6 bases). The J call is in doubt because the DNA end fits TRBJ2-7 better. The CDR3 extends over 15 amino acids. Germline CDR1 SNHLY, CDR2 FYNNEI. Written as DNA, the CDR3 is TGTGCCAGCCCTGAGACCGGGACTTCGACCGGCGAGCAGTACTTC. It translates to CASPETGTSTGEQYF.

The sample holds a few counts of this clone. The chain links TRBV10-3 to TRBJ1-5, with D possibly matching TRBD1 (5 bases). Germline V CDR1 and CDR2: ENHRY, SYGVKD. Trimming pared 6 bases from V and 5 bases from J, leaving 11 bases between. The CDR3 covers 13 residues. The CDR3, as DNA: TGTGCCATCAGGAGGGAGGGACATCAGCCCCAGCATTTT. Translating gives CAIRREGHQPQHF.

V gene TRBV7-2 combines with J gene TRBJ2-5, with a weak D call TRBD2 (6 bases). The CDR3 sequence is 14 residues long. Trimming stripped 5 bases from V and 6 bases from J, with 16 bases between. The germline CDR1 and CDR2 sequences are SGHTA and FQGNSA. The CDR3 coding sequence is TGTGCCAGCAGCGAGACCCGGGACTCTCAGACCCAGTACTTC. It encodes CASSETRDSQTQYF.

This sequence joins TRBV7-8 and TRBJ1-1, with D hard to call. In germline, CDR1 is SGHVS, CDR2 FQNEAQ. Trimming stripped 3 bases from V and 1 base from J, with 9 bases between. CDR3 length: 14 amino acids. CDR3 DNA: TGTGCCAGCAGCTTCCTGGGAAAGAACACTGAAGCTTTCTTT. Translated, it gives CASSFLGKNTEAFF. The whole variable domain, remainder taken from reference TRBV7-8 and TRBJ1-1, is GAGVSQSPRYKVAKRGQDVALRCDPISGHVSLFWYQQALGQGPEFLTYFQNEAQLDKSGLPSDRFFAERPEGSVSTLKIQRTQQEDSAVYLCASSFLGKNTEAFFGQGTRLTVV.

The count of this clone is one. The junction differs from germline at one of its ends, possibly a read error. This same CDR3 is encoded by further DNA sequences in the sample. The chain links TRBV18 to TRBJ1-1, with D perhaps matching TRBD1 (5 bases). The V gene's germline CDR1 is KGHSH and CDR2 LQKENI. This CDR3 is built from 15 residues. CDR3 region: CASSLRDGANTEAFF. CDR3 DNA sequence: TGTGCCAGCTCCCTCAGGGATGGAGCGAACACTGAAGCCTTCTTT.

This clone was counted many times. This chain connects TRBV28 to TRBJ1-6; the match to TRBD1 covers 8 bases. CDR3 length: 13 amino acids. Germline-derived CDR1 and CDR2 are MDHEN and SYDVKM. Trimming at V came to 2 bases and at J to 12 bases, leaving 3 bases not matched to a gene. In DNA, the CDR3 is TGTGCCAGCAGTTTAGACACAGGGGGACCCCTCCACTTT. Protein: CASSLDTGGPLHF.

This clone was observed once. The gene calls are TRBV4-1 and TRBJ2-5; TRBD2 matches at 11 bases. The J call may be wrong; the DNA end is better matched by TRBJ2-7. The CDR3 runs to 17 residues. CDR1 and CDR2 from the germline V gene are MGHRA and YSYEKL. The CDR3 here is CASSQPVAGGPRVEQYF. CDR3 in DNA: TGCGCCAGCAGCCAACCTGTAGCGGGAGGGCCAAGGGTCGAGCAGTACTTC.

This clone came up once. With a much larger clone just one base away, this may be a read error. The rearrangement links TRBV4-1 to TRBJ2-7, with D tentatively TRBD2 (5 bases). Germline V gives CDR1 MGHRA, CDR2 YSYEKL. This CDR3 comprises 14 residues. V lost 1 base and J lost 6, with 13 bases in between. The CDR3 DNA sequence: TGCGCCAGCAGCCAAGGTCCCTCGGGGATCGAGCAGTACTTC. Residues: CASSQGPSGIEQYF.

J is TRBJ2-1 and V is TRBV1; the DNA was not compared with TRBD2, the D call given in the table. TRBV1 is a documented pseudogene. The CDR3 sequence is 17 residues long. Here the CDR3 reads CTSSQDSELAGTNEQFF. CDR3 coding DNA: TGCACCAGCAGCCAAGATTCAGAGCTAGCGGGAACCAATGAGCAGTTCTTC.

The V call is TRBV11-2, the J call TRBJ1-5; the D is unclear. V was pared by 0 bases and J by 4 bases, with 7 bases between. The CDR3 loop spans 14 amino acids. The germline V gene encodes CDR1 SGHAT and CDR2 FQNNGV. The CDR3 DNA follows: TGTGCCAGCAGCTTAGATCACGGGAATCAGCCCCAGCATTTT. This sequence encodes CASSLDHGNQPQHF.

Within the sample, this clone is medium-sized. The rearrangement links TRBV28 to TRBJ2-7; 7 nucleotides agree with TRBD2. Germline V CDR1 and CDR2: MDHEN, SYDVKM. This CDR3 contains 16 residues. V was pared by 7 bases and J by 2 bases, with 14 bases of the junction left unmatched. This chain's CDR3 is CASNPNPGGSTYEQYF. The CDR3 DNA follows: TGTGCCAGCAACCCCAACCCGGGGGGATCCACCTACGAGCAGTACTTC.

The J gene is TRBJ1-5, the V gene TRBV19; 8 bases agree with TRBD1. The V gene's germline CDR1 is LNHDA and CDR2 SQIVND (reference sequence). The CDR3 is made up of 15 amino acids. The V gene end was trimmed by 3 bases and the J gene end by 5 bases; junction bases not matched to a gene: 6. CDR3 residues: CASSMGQGADQPQHF. DNA for the CDR3: TGTGCCAGTAGTATGGGGCAGGGGGCGGATCAGCCCCAGCATTTT.

This clone was counted at least ten times. Other DNA sequences in this specimen translate into the identical CDR3. The J gene is TRBJ2-7, the V gene TRBV29-1, with 7 bases that match TRBD1. With 6 bases clipped from V and 4 bases from J, the junction kept 6 bases outside the gene matches. Looked up from germline, CDR1 is SQVTM and CDR2 is ANQGSEA. CDR3 size: 12 residues. The CDR3 sequence is CSVSQGEYEQYF. The CDR3 bases are TGCAGCGTCTCGCAGGGGGAATACGAGCAGTACTTC.

The V and J genes are TRBV6-1 and TRBJ2-7; D perhaps matches TRBD1 (6 bases). The CDR3 consists of 16 residues. The germline V and J ends were trimmed by 2 bases and 3 bases, with 17 bases remaining between them. Germline CDR1 MNHNS, CDR2 SASEGT. In DNA, the CDR3 is TGTGCCAGCAGTGAAAGAGTGGAACAGGGCGGCTACGAGCAGTACTTC. Amino acid sequence: CASSERVEQGGYEQYF.

In this sample, this clone turned up a few times. The chain combines TRBV6-1 with TRBJ2-1; D is undetermined. Per germline, CDR1 MNHNS and CDR2 SASEGT. V gave up 6 bases and J gave up 7 bases, with 10 bases separating them. The CDR3 contains 12 residues. Written as DNA, the CDR3 is TGTGCCAGCAGCCGACACGATAATGAGCAGTTCTTC. Protein: CASSRHDNEQFF.

The rearrangement uses TRBV28 and TRBJ2-7; no reliable D call. The CDR3 spans 14 residues. The germline V gene has CDR1 MDHEN and CDR2 SYDVKM. Between the trimmed V and J ends, which lost 2 bases and 9 bases, there was a span of 17 bases. The CDR3 bases are TGTGCCAGCAGTTTAAGCTCCGGTCCCCGTTGGCAGTACTTC. It yields the protein CASSLSSGPRWQYF.

The rearrangement joins TRBV29-1 to TRBJ1-1; no clear D gene. V lost 3 bases and J lost 2, with 10 bases in between. The length of the CDR3 is 13 residues. CDR1 is SQVTM and CDR2 is ANQGSEA in the germline V gene. The CDR3 sequence: CSVDEGVNTEAFF. CDR3 sequence (DNA): TGCAGCGTTGACGAGGGTGTAAACACTGAAGCTTTCTTT.

This clone has just a few counts. The junction departs from germline at one end; a sequencing error may be responsible. The chain employs TRBV5-4 and TRBJ2-7; the D gene is possibly TRBD1 (5 bases). The germline V gene encodes CDR1 SGHNT and CDR2 YYREEE (reference sequence). The CDR3 loop spans 13 amino acids. The CDR3 coding sequence is TGTGCCAGCGGCTTGCAGGGCGCCTACGAGCAGTACTTC. Encoded protein: CASGLQGAYEQYF.

This chain connects TRBV7-6 to TRBJ2-7; D remains unclear. V was trimmed by 2 bases and J by 5 bases, leaving 4 bases between them. Germline CDR1 is SGHVS and CDR2 is FNYEAQ. The CDR3 contains 11 residues. DNA for the CDR3: TGTGCCAGCAGCTTATACCACGAGCAGTACTTC. Amino acid sequence: CASSLYHEQYF.

The chain joins TRBV4-1 to TRBJ1-2, with D possibly matching TRBD1 (5 bases). The CDR3 runs 15 residues. V shed 3 bases and J shed 8 bases, with 19 bases lying between them. Germline V gene data show CDR1 as MGHRA and CDR2 as YSYEKL. The CDR3 is CASSHPRGDPSGYTF. The DNA for the CDR3 is TGCGCCAGCAGCCATCCCAGAGGGGACCCCTCCGGCTACACCTTC.

The table lists this clone with many counts. The chain combines TRBV27 with TRBJ2-2; D is possibly TRBD2 (6 bases). Germline-derived CDR1 and CDR2 are MNHEY and SMNVEV (reference sequence). The CDR3 covers 17 residues. Trimming cost V 5 bases and J 3 bases, with 19 bases left between them. The CDR3 DNA sequence: TGTGCCAGCAGTCCCCACTTCTACACGGGGGACACCGGGGAGCTGTTTTTT. It codes for CASSPHFYTGDTGELFF.

The chain has TRBV9 and TRBJ1-1, with 8 positions matching TRBD1. The CDR3 is made up of 17 amino acids. The trim removed 0 bases at V and 0 bases at J, leaving 7 bases unmatched. CDR1 is SGDLS and CDR2 is YYNGEE in the germline V gene. CDR3 nucleotides: TGTGCCAGCAGCGTAGTATCAGGGGGCGTTATGAACACTGAAGCTTTCTTT. It is translated as CASSVVSGGVMNTEAFF.

The rearrangement uses TRBV25-1 and TRBJ1-1; TRBD1 matches at 7 bases. V lost 3 bases and J lost 2; bases outside the gene matches: 3. CDR3 length equals 14 residues. Germline V gene data show CDR1 as MGHDK and CDR2 as SYGVNS. The CDR3 spells CASSEAGGNTEAFF. For the CDR3, the DNA is TGTGCCAGCAGTGAGGCAGGGGGTAACACTGAAGCTTTCTTT.

Comment on this clone: A much larger clone differs by one base, so this may be a read error. The sample contains more than one DNA sequence encoding this CDR3. The genes are TRBV2 and TRBJ2-7, with 7 nucleotides matching TRBD2. This CDR3 contains 13 residues. V trimming: 6 bases; J trimming: 2 bases; junction bases outside the gene matches: 4. Germline loops: CDR1 SNHLY, CDR2 FYNNEI. The CDR3 sequence: CASRAGEPYEQYF. The CDR3 coding sequence is TGTGCCAGCAGGGCGGGAGAGCCCTACGAGCAGTACTTC. Together with reference TRBV2 and TRBJ2-7, the CDR3 gives the full variable domain: EPEVTQTPSHQVTQMGQEVILRCVPISNHLYFYWYRQILGQKVEFLVSFYNNEISEKSEIFDDQFSVERPDGSNFTLKIRSTKLEDSAMYFCASRAGEPYEQYFGPGTRLTVT.